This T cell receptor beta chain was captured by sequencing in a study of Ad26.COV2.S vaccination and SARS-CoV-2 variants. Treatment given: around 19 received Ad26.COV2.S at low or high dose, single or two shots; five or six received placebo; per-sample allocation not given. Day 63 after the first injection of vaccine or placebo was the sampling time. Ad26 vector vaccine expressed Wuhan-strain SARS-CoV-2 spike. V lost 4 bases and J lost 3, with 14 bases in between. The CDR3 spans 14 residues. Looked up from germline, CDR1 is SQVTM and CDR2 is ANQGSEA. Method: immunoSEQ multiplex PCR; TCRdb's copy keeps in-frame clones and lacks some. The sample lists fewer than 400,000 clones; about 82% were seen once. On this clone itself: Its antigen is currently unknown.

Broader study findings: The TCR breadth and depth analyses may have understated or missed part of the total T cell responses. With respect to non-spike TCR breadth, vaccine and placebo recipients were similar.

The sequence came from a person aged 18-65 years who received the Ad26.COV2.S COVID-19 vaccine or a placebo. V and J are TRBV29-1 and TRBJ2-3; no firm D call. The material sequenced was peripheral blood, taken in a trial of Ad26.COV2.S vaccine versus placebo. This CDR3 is CSVGSTVGTDTQYF. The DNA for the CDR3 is TGCAGCGTTGGGTCAACCGTTGGGACAGATACGCAGTATTTT.